A single TCR beta chain is shown here with its context. Its antigen is still unknown. This may arise from a read error, as a much more abundant clone is one base away. This sample stems from a study of T cells in Graves' hyperthyroidism and ophthalmopathy. The CDR3 runs 15 residues. Germline CDR1 and CDR2: LNHNV and YYDKDF (reference sequence). V lost 5 bases and J 7 bases, leaving 17 bases between the germline ends. Study conclusions and caveats: Blood held most thyroid clonotypes expanded above 0.001 frequency. Ophthalmopathy onset followed model prediction by a median about six months.

TCR beta CDR3 region amplification was performed from RNA transcripts. First-round RT-PCR of the TCR CDR3 relied on the HTBI primer set. TCRdb recomputed calls from the multiplex PCR reads with MiXCR, one row per CDR3 protein. The sample has some 320,000 distinct CDR3 sequences, 12% to 15% seen once; the top ten hold about a third. The V call is TRBV15, the J call TRBJ1-4; tentatively, D is TRBD1 (5 bases). This sequence originates from a woman between 35 and 50 years old with Graves' ophthalmopathy. The sequenced sample was blood. The CDR3 DNA reads TGTGCCACCAGCGACCGGGACGGGTGGGGTGAAAAACTGTTTTTT. Encoded protein: CATSDRDGWGEKLFF. Full variable domain (missing parts from reference TRBV15 and TRBJ1-4): DAMVIQNPRYQVTQFGKPVTLSCSQTLNHNVMYWYQQKSSQAPKLLFHYYDKDFNNEADTPDNFQSRRPNTSFCFLDIRSPGLGDTAMYLCATSDRDGWGEKLFFGSGTQLSVL.